This TCR beta chain originates from a study of CD8+ T cells in alopecia areata (dated by TCRdb to between 2018 and 2020). With regard to the full study: Treated patients were enrolled in an open-label pilot trial of oral tofacitinib, 5 to 10 mg twice daily, for moderate-to-severe alopecia areata. Tofacitinib was administered for 6 to 18 months, and 6 months of follow-up off drug were then conducted to assess delayed response and recurrence. High-throughput TCRbeta sequencing was used to examine T cell clonal expansion in alopecia areata in both the C3H/HeJ mouse model and human patients. On the human side, TCRbeta sequencing was run on scalp tissue and on sorted CD4+ and CD8+ peripheral blood T cells from healthy controls and from alopecia areata patients with either patchy or totalis/universalis disease. Biopsies were taken from tofacitinib-treated patients at baseline and again at 4 and 24 weeks into treatment, and several of those patients also had a later scalp biopsy. Clonality in the scalp was compared among normal scalp (n=4), patchy alopecia areata scalp (n=8), and alopecia totalis/universalis scalp (n=8). The RNA source kit depended on sample type: the PAXgene miRNA kit for fixed scalp, the miRNeasy kit for PBMCs, and the RNeasy kit for mouse skin. TCRbeta CDR3 regions were amplified by immunoSEQ multiplex PCR using 35 Vbeta forward and 13 Jbeta reverse primers. General conclusions and limits of the study: Shared TCR sequences between patients were less evident than in mice, which may be partly attributable to HLA diversity in the patient population. Resident alphabeta T cells in normal human skin are also sequenced, complicating scalp TCR repertoire analysis, unlike mouse skin dominated by gammadelta T cells. Higher clonality and more expanded CD8+ clones were observed in lesional scalp than in normal scalp, particularly in alopecia totalis/universalis, a finding suggestive of antigenic drive.

The sample's time point label, decoded: baseline before oral tofacitinib. Peripheral blood and lesional scalp punch biopsies were obtained from patients with alopecia areata. PBMCs were isolated by density centrifugation and stained for CD3, CD4 and CD8, after which CD4+ and CD8+ T cells were sorted on a FACSAria. V is reduced by 0 bases and J by 4 bases, leaving a spacing of 15 bases between them. Looking up the germline V gene (reference sequence) yields CDR1 GTSNPN and CDR2 SVGIG. From the cysteine through the phenylalanine, the CDR3 covers 15 amino acids. Only the CDR3 DNA stays, 45 bases, in frame from base 1. Preparation of the library involved the immunoSEQ multiplex PCR assay. To provide template for TCR sequencing, every sample had RNA extracted and reverse transcribed into cDNA. SuperScript III was used to make first-strand cDNA, primed with a 2:1 mix of oligo-dT and random hexamers. A synthetic immune receptor repertoire was used to measure amplification bias, and any remaining bias was corrected computationally. From the authors' description of their analysis: After raw reads were preprocessed to remove errors, the CDR3 was defined following IMGT conventions as running from the conserved cysteine to phenylalanine. Clonality was computed as 1 minus the Shannon entropy, with the entropy normalized by log2 of the number of productive unique TCRs. Whether scalp clones were CD4 or CD8 was inferred by matching scalp TCRbeta sequences against CD4 and CD8 repertoires sorted from blood. TCRdb carries this immuneACCESS record with in-frame sequences only. Its versions omit some clonotypes, under half of them owing to an unresolved V gene in the studies checked, with the rest unexplained. That table furnishes V, J and clone size, whereas the DNA furnished D and trimming. For this sample the table gives approximately 150,000 clones, of which about 51% were detected only once. The top ten clonotypes cover 0.95% to 1% of the sample.

As for this clone: The antigen this receptor binds is unknown. The input lacks base qualities; no much larger clone sits a single base away.

The sequence was collected from a human donor with alopecia areata. This specimen was CD4+ T cells sorted from blood, taken at week 0. The chain couples TRBV30 to TRBJ1-2, with an unclear D gene assignment. The CDR3 here reads CAWSVAPHTPYGYTF. The base sequence is TGTGCCTGGAGTGTCGCCCCCCACACCCCCTATGGCTACACCTTC.